These 6 T cell receptor beta chains originate from one sample sequenced in a study of cytomegalovirus exposure and HLA in healthy donors. The PCR had 60 Vbeta and 13 Jbeta primers. The assay was immunoSEQ multiplex PCR, and TCRdb's table has in-frame clones only and misses some. Counted here are about 140,000 clones, approximately 84% occurring once; the ten biggest clones make up 1.4%. Sequenced material: PBMCs. The source of these receptors is a man aged 30-40 years in good health and CMV-seropositive.

This clone was detected only a few times. The chain carries TRBV5-8 and TRBJ2-1; possible D gene TRBD2, 5 bases. The CDR3 length is 15 residues. Germline CDR1 is SGHTS and CDR2 is YDEGEE. Trimming cost V 2 bases and J 1 base, with 10 bases left between them. In nucleotides, the CDR3 is TGTGCCAGCAGCTTTGATCGAGGGTCCTACAATGAGCAGTTCTTC. This gives the protein CASSFDRGSYNEQFF.

This sequence joins TRBV5-6 and TRBJ2-7; 7 bases match TRBD1. The CDR3 is made up of 14 amino acids. Germline V gene sequence: CDR1 SGHDT, CDR2 YYEEEE. V lost 2 bases to trimming and J lost 3 bases; unmatched junction nucleotides: 5. The CDR3 is CASSFLGDSYEQYF. The CDR3 DNA is TGTGCCAGCAGCTTTTTGGGGGACAGCTACGAGCAGTACTTC.

The gene calls are TRBV2 and TRBJ1-4, with TRBD1 matching 9 bases. The CDR3 loop spans 14 amino acids. The germline gives CDR1 SNHLY, CDR2 FYNNEI. V lost 5 bases to trimming and J lost 8 bases; unmatched junction nucleotides: 6. CDR3 sequence: CASSSQGAGEKLFF. For the CDR3, the DNA is TGTGCCAGCAGTTCACAGGGGGCAGGAGAAAAACTGTTTTTT. Together with reference TRBV2 and TRBJ1-4, the CDR3 gives the full variable domain: EPEVTQTPSHQVTQMGQEVILRCVPISNHLYFYWYRQILGQKVEFLVSFYNNEISEKSEIFDDQFSVERPDGSNFTLKIRSTKLEDSAMYFCASSSQGAGEKLFFGSGTQLSVL.

The V call is TRBV28, the J call TRBJ1-6; D is perhaps TRBD1 (5 bases). The V end was cut by 2 bases, the J end by 8 bases, with 10 bases between. CDR1 is MDHEN, CDR2 SYDVKM, per germline. The CDR3 has 14 residues. Here the CDR3 reads CASSLTRAHSPLHF. The CDR3 region has the DNA TGTGCCAGCAGTTTAACCAGGGCACATTCACCCCTCCACTTT.

This clone was counted only a few times. Here the CDR3 DNA reads TGTGCCAGTAGTCTACAGGGGGGGAACACTGAAGCTTTCTTT. Protein product: CASSLQGGNTEAFF. J is TRBJ1-1 and V is TRBV19; 8 nucleotides match TRBD1. Germline CDR1 LNHDA, CDR2 SQIVND (reference sequence). This CDR3 spans 14 amino acids. Trimming cost V 5 bases and J 1 base; bases outside gene matches: 3.

This chain joins TRBV7-2 and TRBJ2-4; 11 bases fit TRBD2. CDR3 length: 15 residues. With 6 bases clipped from V and 3 bases from J, the junction kept 4 bases outside the gene matches. Germline CDR1 and CDR2: SGHTA and FQGNSA. The CDR3 sequence: CASRIAGGGKNIQYF. CDR3 sequence (DNA): TGTGCCAGCAGAATAGCGGGAGGGGGCAAAAACATTCAGTACTTC.